The 21 T cell receptor beta chains below were found in one sample sequenced in a study of blood T cell repertoires in COVID-19. TCRdb's table, derived via immunoSEQ multiplex PCR, lists solely in-frame clones and lacks some. Of approximately 90,000 clones detected, about 79% appear once; the ten largest clones hold roughly 25%. Sequenced sample: peripheral blood. Receptors were obtained from a man in his sixties with acute or convalescent COVID-19.

The V call is TRBV21-1, the J call TRBJ2-7; TRBD2, as called in the table, went unchecked against the DNA. TRBV21-1 is labeled a pseudogene. The CDR3 runs 18 residues. The CDR3 reads CARGDRADERGGPHEQYF. CDR3 sequence (DNA): TGTGCCAGAGGGGACAGGGCTGACGAGCGGGGGGGCCCCCACGAGCAGTACTTC.

The rearrangement links TRBV27 to TRBJ1-5; D remains unclear. This CDR3 has 14 residues. The ends were cut back, 5 bases at V and 4 bases at J, with 12 bases in the middle. In germline, CDR1 is MNHEY, CDR2 SMNVEV (reference sequence). CDR3 nucleotide sequence: TGTGCCAGCAGTCCGTCAGTTCGAAATCAGCCCCAGCATTTT. It is translated as CASSPSVRNQPQHF.

The chain has TRBV18 and TRBJ2-7; the D gene is possibly TRBD2 (6 bases). The germline V and J ends were trimmed by 6 bases and 7 bases, with 10 bases remaining between them. CDR1 KGHSH and CDR2 LQKENI come from the germline V gene. CDR3 length: 11 residues. The CDR3 nucleotides read TGTGCCAGCTCCCCAGGGAGGGAGCAGTACTTC. Translated: CASSPGREQYF.

The chain employs TRBV28 and TRBJ1-5; D possibly corresponds to TRBD1 (5 bases). The germline gives CDR1 MDHEN, CDR2 SYDVKM. Trimming took 5 bases from V and 3 from J, leaving 11 bases between them. This CDR3 comprises 14 residues. The CDR3 sequence is CASSVGGSNQPQHF. CDR3 nucleotides: TGTGCCAGCAGTGTCGGGGGGTCCAATCAGCCCCAGCATTTT.

The rearrangement uses TRBV4-1 and TRBJ2-5; 15 nucleotides align to TRBD2. Germline V gives CDR1 MGHRA, CDR2 YSYEKL. V shed 4 bases, J shed 5 bases, and the junction held 14 bases outside the gene matches. This CDR3 contains 19 residues. The CDR3 is CASSRGQWTSGGARETQYF. DNA for the CDR3: TGCGCCAGCAGCCGAGGACAGTGGACTAGCGGGGGGGCCCGGGAGACCCAGTACTTC.

V gene TRBV14 combines with J gene TRBJ2-3; D is possibly TRBD2 (6 bases). The CDR3 spans 15 residues. The V end lost 2 bases, the J end lost 8 bases, and 17 bases lay between the germline ends. Germline loops: CDR1 SGHDN, CDR2 FVKESK. CDR3 sequence (DNA): TGTGCCAGCAGCCAATCTGCACAGCGGGTCGGTACGCAGTATTTT. Encoded protein: CASSQSAQRVGTQYF.

The chain combines TRBV19 with TRBJ2-1; D gene uncertain. Trimming pared 3 bases from V and 4 bases from J, leaving 16 bases between. CDR3 length: 16 residues. Per the germline V gene, CDR1 is LNHDA and CDR2 is SQIVND (reference sequence). Here the CDR3 DNA reads TGTGCCAGTAGTATTTTAGCCAGACCTACTTACAATGAGCAGTTCTTC. This translates into CASSILARPTYNEQFF.

The chain has TRBV27 and TRBJ1-5, with 8 bases matching TRBD1. V shed 6 bases, J shed 2 bases, and the junction held 3 bases outside the gene matches. This CDR3 is built from 14 residues. Germline V gene data show CDR1 as MNHEY and CDR2 as SMNVEV (reference sequence). The CDR3 reads CASSLTGGNQPQHF. For the CDR3, the DNA is TGTGCCAGCAGCCTGACAGGGGGCAATCAGCCCCAGCATTTT.

CDR3 DNA sequence: TGTGCCAGCAGTTACGGGACTAGCAAGGGCATTCAGTACTTC. Protein product: CASSYGTSKGIQYF. The rearrangement uses TRBV6-2 or TRBV6-3 and TRBJ2-4; 9 nucleotides match TRBD2. The CDR3 is 14 amino acids. V shed 2 bases and J 9 bases; nucleotides not matched to a gene: 5. The V gene's germline CDR1 is MNHEY and CDR2 SVGEGT.

The chain combines TRBV5-4 with TRBJ1-1; a weak D match, TRBD1 (5 bases). The CDR3 is 15 amino acids. Trimming stripped 4 bases from V and 1 base from J, with 14 bases between. Germline lookup yields CDR1 SGHNT and CDR2 YYREEE (reference sequence). The CDR3 DNA is TGTGCCAGCAGCCCGATAGTGCAGGGGAACACTGAAGCTTTCTTT. It yields the protein CASSPIVQGNTEAFF.

This clone has only one observation. The rearrangement uses TRBV7-2 and TRBJ2-3, with D uncertain. Germline values: CDR1 SGHTA, CDR2 FQGNSA. Trimming removed 0 bases from V and 1 base from J, with 8 bases in between. There are 15 residues in the CDR3. CDR3 region: CASSLARPGTDTQYF. The CDR3 DNA reads as TGTGCCAGCAGCTTAGCCAGGCCGGGCACAGATACGCAGTATTTT.

The table lists this clone with a count of one. V is TRBV2 and J is TRBJ2-6; D is perhaps TRBD1 (6 bases). Germline assignment: CDR1 SNHLY and CDR2 FYNNEI. This CDR3 contains 14 residues. V gave up 6 bases and J gave up 1 base, with 7 bases separating them. For the CDR3, the DNA is TGTGCCAGCAGACAGGGTTCTGGGGCCAACGTCCTGACTTTC. Protein sequence: CASRQGSGANVLTF.

This clone was detected a few times. This chain uses TRBV19 with TRBJ2-7, with TRBD1 matching over 7 bases. The CDR3 extends over 12 amino acids. The V and J ends lost 8 bases and 11 bases, in that order; junction bases with no gene match: 12. Germline V lookup: CDR1 LNHDA, CDR2 SQIVND (reference sequence). CDR3: CASGFSDRIKYF. The CDR3, as DNA: TGTGCCAGTGGCTTCTCGGACAGGATAAAGTACTTC. Full variable domain (remainder filled in from reference TRBV19 and TRBJ2-7): DGGITQSPKYLFRKEGQNVTLSCEQNLNHDAMYWYRQDPGQGLRLIYYSQIVNDFQKGDIAEGYSVSREKKESFPLTVTSAQKNPTAFYLCASGFSDRIKYFGPGTRLTVT.

This chain joins TRBV18 and TRBJ2-1, with 7 bases fitting TRBD1. V lost 0 bases, J lost 7 bases, and 3 bases stayed unmatched. CDR1 and CDR2 from the germline V gene are KGHSH and LQKENI. The CDR3 extends over 14 amino acids. DNA of the CDR3: TGTGCCAGCTCACCACCGACAGGGCGGAATGAGCAGTTCTTC. Protein: CASSPPTGRNEQFF.

This clone is a singleton in its sample. This chain links TRBV28 with TRBJ2-7; weak D call: TRBD2 (6 bases). V was shortened by 5 bases and J by 6 bases, with 23 bases between the two germline ends. The germline CDR1 and CDR2 sequences are MDHEN and SYDVKM. The CDR3 loop spans 16 amino acids. The DNA for the CDR3 is TGTGCCAGCAGTCCAAGGCGGGGCCCGAGTATGCGCGAGCAGTACTTC. Translating it yields CASSPRRGPSMREQYF.

The J gene is TRBJ1-1, the V gene TRBV6-5, with 7 bases aligning to TRBD1. The junction had 4 bases not matched to a gene; V was cut back by 5 bases and J by 1 base. Per the germline V gene, CDR1 is MNHEY and CDR2 is SVGAGI. CDR3 length: 14 amino acids. The chain's CDR3 is CASSQDRKNTEAFF. The DNA for the CDR3 is TGTGCCAGCAGTCAGGACAGGAAGAACACTGAAGCTTTCTTT.

The chain recombines TRBV28 with TRBJ2-3; D unclear. V was cut by 11 bases and J by 1 base, with 10 bases left in between. CDR1 MDHEN and CDR2 SYDVKM come from the germline V gene. The CDR3 sequence is 12 residues long. The CDR3 nucleotides read TGTGCCCAGGTCGTCTGCACAGATACGCAGTATTTT. It specifies CAQVVCTDTQYF.

The chain employs TRBV12-3 or TRBV12-4 and TRBJ1-5, with unresolved D. The CDR3 loop spans 13 amino acids. Trimming shortened V by 6 bases and J by 1 base, and 7 bases separated the two germline ends. CDR3 nucleotides: TGTGCCAGCAGCGAAGCGAGCAATCAGCCCCAGCATTTT. Protein sequence: CASSEASNQPQHF.

The chain links TRBV27 to TRBJ2-1; 7 positions agree with TRBD2. V shed 4 bases, J shed 10 bases, and the junction held 7 bases outside the gene matches. The germline CDR1 and CDR2 sequences are MNHEY and SMNVEV (reference sequence). This CDR3 has 13 residues. The CDR3 protein is CASSSTGGQEQFF. The DNA of the CDR3 is TGTGCCAGCAGTTCAACGGGGGGTCAGGAGCAGTTCTTC.

V is TRBV11-1 and J is TRBJ2-1, with D perhaps TRBD1 (5 bases). Germline assignment: CDR1 SGHAT and CDR2 FQDESV (reference sequence). Trimming pared 5 bases from V and 11 bases from J, leaving 16 bases between. There are 13 residues in the CDR3. CDR3 bases: TGTGCCAGCAGCACAGGCCCGGGCAGTCAGCAGTTCTTC. This sequence encodes CASSTGPGSQQFF.

This chain uses TRBV30 with TRBJ1-6; tentatively, D is TRBD1 (5 bases). CDR3 size: 13 residues. Looked up from germline, CDR1 is GTSNPN and CDR2 is SVGIG (reference sequence). V shed 0 bases and J shed 9 bases, with 9 bases lying between them. The CDR3, as DNA: TGTGCCTGGAGTGTTGACAGAACTTCACCCCTCCACTTT. It encodes CAWSVDRTSPLHF.